This TCR beta chain was obtained from a study of T cells in Graves' hyperthyroidism and ophthalmopathy. Overall study results and limits: Separation of ophthalmopathy from stable hyperthyroidism was achieved by a 13 V-J model.

Graves' hyperthyroidism is called stable when ophthalmopathy does not progress within 18 months. Exclusion followed for patients with uncontrolled infection, other autoimmune disease, pregnancy or lactation. RNA transcripts were the template for amplifying TCR beta CDR3 regions. Initially, a first-round RT-PCR of the TCR CDR3 employed the HTBI primer set. A single record per CDR3 protein comes from TCRdb applying MiXCR to the multiplex PCR reads. The profile shows hundreds of thousands of distinct CDR3 sequences, 11% to 15% of them singletons. Trimming cost V 0 bases and J 5 bases, with 6 bases left between them. This CDR3 is 13 amino acids long. In regard to this clonotype: Its specificity is unknown.

The V and J genes are TRBV12-3 or TRBV12-4 and TRBJ2-3; D remains ambiguous. This receptor was identified in a woman in her late teens or twenties with Graves' hyperthyroidism. The sample comprised blood. CDR3 in DNA: TGTGCCAGCAGTTTAGCGCTACGAGATACGCAGTATTTT. It encodes CASSLALRDTQYF.